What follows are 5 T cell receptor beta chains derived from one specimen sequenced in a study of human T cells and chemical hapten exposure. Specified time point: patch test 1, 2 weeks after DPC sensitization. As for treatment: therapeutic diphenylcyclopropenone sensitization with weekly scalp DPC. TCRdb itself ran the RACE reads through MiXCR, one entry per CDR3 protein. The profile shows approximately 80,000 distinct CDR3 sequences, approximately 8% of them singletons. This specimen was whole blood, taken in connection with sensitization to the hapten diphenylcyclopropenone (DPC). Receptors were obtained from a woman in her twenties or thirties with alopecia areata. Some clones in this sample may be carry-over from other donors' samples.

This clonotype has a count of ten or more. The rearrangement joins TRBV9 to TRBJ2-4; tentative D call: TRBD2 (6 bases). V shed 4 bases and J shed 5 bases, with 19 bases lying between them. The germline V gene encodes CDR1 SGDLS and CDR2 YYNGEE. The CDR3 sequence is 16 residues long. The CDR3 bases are TGTGCCAGCAGCAAGACCGGGACTTCCCCCGAAAACATTCAGTACTTC. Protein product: CASSKTGTSPENIQYF.

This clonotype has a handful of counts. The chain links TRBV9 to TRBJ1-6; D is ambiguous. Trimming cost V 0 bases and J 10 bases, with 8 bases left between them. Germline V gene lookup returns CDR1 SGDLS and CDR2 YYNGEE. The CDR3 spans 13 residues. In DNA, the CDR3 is TGTGCCAGCAGCGTAGATAGGGAATCACCCCTCCACTTT. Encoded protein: CASSVDRESPLHF.

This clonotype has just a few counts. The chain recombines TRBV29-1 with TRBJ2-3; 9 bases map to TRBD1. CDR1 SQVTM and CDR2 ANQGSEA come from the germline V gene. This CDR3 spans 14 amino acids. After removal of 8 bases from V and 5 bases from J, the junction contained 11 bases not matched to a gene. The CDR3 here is CSSIDRGFGDTQYF. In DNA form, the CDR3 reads TGCAGCTCCATCGACAGGGGGTTCGGAGATACGCAGTATTTT.

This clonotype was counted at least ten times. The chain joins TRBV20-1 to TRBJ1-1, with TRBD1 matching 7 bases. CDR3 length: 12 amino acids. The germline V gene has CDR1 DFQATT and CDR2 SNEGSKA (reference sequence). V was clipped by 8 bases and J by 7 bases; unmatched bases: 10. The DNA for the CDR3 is TGCAGTCCGGGGGGAGGGGGCGATGAAGCTTTCTTT. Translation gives CSPGGGGDEAFF.

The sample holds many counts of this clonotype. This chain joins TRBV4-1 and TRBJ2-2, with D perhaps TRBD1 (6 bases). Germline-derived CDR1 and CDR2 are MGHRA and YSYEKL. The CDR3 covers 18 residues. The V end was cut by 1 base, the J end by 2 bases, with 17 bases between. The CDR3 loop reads CASSQVVSQGTNTGELFF. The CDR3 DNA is TGCGCCAGCAGCCAAGTTGTGTCACAGGGCACAAACACCGGGGAGCTGTTTTTT.